The clone carrying this T cell receptor beta chain was detected only once. CDR1 is LNHDA and CDR2 is SQIVND in the germline V gene (reference sequence). V was clipped by 6 bases and J by 1 base, with 12 bases between them. This CDR3 region has 14 residues. Clones were read by immunoSEQ multiplex PCR, and TCRdb kept only the in-frame ones, dropping some. Among roughly 68,000 clones listed, roughly 80% were seen once. This sample stems from a study of blood T cell repertoires in COVID-19. Study details: The United States, Italy and Spain were the sources of the acute and convalescent COVID-19 samples.

The V and J genes are TRBV19 and TRBJ1-1, with D maybe TRBD1 (6 bases). The TCR sequence derives from an elderly man with active COVID-19. Sequenced sample: peripheral blood. For the CDR3, the DNA is TGTGCCAGTAGGGAACAGGGTGCGAACACTGAAGCTTTCTTT. Translating it yields CASREQGANTEAFF.